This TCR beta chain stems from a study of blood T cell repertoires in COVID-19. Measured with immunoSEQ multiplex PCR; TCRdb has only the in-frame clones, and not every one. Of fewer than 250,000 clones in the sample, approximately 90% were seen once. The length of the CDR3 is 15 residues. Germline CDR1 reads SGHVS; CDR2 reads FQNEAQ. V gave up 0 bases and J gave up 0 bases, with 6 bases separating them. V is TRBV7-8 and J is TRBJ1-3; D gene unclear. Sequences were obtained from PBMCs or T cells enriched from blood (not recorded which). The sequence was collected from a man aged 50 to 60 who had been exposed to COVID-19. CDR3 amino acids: CASSLARFSGNTIYF. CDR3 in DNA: TGTGCCAGCAGCTTAGCACGGTTCTCTGGAAACACCATATATTTT.